The clone carrying this TCR beta chain has a count of ten or more. This sample is drawn from a study of T cells in Graves' hyperthyroidism and ophthalmopathy. Regions amplified from RNA transcripts were the TCR beta CDR3 regions. Initially, a first-round RT-PCR of the TCR CDR3 employed the HTBI primer set. TCRdb passed the multiplex PCR reads through MiXCR, listing each CDR3 protein once. The profile covers a few hundred thousand distinct CDR3 sequences, with about half appearing a single time and about 8% taken by the ten largest. Germline loops: CDR1 MNHEY, CDR2 SVGAGI. This CDR3 spans 19 amino acids. Trimming shortened V by 6 bases and J by 0 bases, and 21 bases separated the two germline ends.

V and J are TRBV6-5 and TRBJ2-6, with D tentatively TRBD1 (5 bases). Sequencing was done on a sample of peripheral blood or thyroid tissue (not recorded which). The receptor was isolated from a woman younger than 30 with Graves' hyperthyroidism. The CDR3 protein is CASSTFRQTNSSGANVLTF. The CDR3 DNA sequence: TGTGCCAGCAGCACCTTCCGACAGACGAATTCCTCTGGGGCCAACGTCCTGACTTTC.